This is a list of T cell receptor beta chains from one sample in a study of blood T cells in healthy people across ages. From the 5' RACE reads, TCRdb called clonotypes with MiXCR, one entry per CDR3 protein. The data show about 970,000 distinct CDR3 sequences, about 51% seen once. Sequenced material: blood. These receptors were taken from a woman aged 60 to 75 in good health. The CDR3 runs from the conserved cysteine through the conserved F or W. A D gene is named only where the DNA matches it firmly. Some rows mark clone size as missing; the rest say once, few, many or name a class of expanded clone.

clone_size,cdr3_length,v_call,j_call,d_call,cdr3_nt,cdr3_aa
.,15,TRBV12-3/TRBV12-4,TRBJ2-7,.,TGTGCCAGCAGTAGTAGGTCGGGATGGGTTAACGAGCAGTACTTC,CASSSRSGWVNEQYF
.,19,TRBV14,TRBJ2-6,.,TGTGCCAGCAGCCAAGTACTTCAAGGGGTCAGCTCTGGGGCCAACGTCCTGACTTTC,CASSQVLQGVSSGANVLTF
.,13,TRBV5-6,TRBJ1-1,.,TGTGCCAGCAACTCGGCCATGAACACTGAAGCTTTCTTT,CASNSAMNTEAFF
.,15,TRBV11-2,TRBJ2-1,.,TGTGCCAGCACACCCATGACGACTGCATACAATGAGCAGTTCTTC,CASTPMTTAYNEQFF
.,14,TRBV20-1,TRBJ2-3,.,TGCAGTGCCGACTGGGGAAGGAGCACAGATACGCAGTATTTT,CSADWGRSTDTQYF
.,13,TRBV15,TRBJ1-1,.,TGTGCCACCAGCAGGACACAGAACACTGAAGCTTTCTTT,CATSRTQNTEAFF
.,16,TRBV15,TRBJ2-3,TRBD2,TGTGCCACCAGCAGAGAGGCTAGCGGATTCACAGATACGCAGTATTTT,CATSREASGFTDTQYF
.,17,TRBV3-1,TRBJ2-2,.,TGTGCCAGCAGCCAACCTTCTGTATTGTGGAGCACCGGGGAGCTGTTTTTT,CASSQPSVLWSTGELFF
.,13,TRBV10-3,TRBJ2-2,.,TGTGCCGAATTAGATGAGAACACCGGGGAGCTGTTTTTT,CAELDENTGELFF
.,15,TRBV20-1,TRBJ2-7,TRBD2,TGCAGTGCTAGTGTCCCAACTAGCGGGAGTCGGGAGCAGTACTTC,CSASVPTSGSREQYF
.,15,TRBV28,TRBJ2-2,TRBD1,TGTGCCAGCAGTTCACCGGGACAGGGGGCCCGGGAGCTGTTTTTT,CASSSPGQGARELFF
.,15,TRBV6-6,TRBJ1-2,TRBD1,TGTGCCAGCAGTTACTCCGGACAGGGAAAATATGGCTACACCTTC,CASSYSGQGKYGYTF
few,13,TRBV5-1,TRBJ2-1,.,TGCGCCAGCAGATTAGCGGCATACAATGAGCAGTTCTTC,CASRLAAYNEQFF
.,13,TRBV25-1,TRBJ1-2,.,TGTGCCAGCAGCCCCAGGGCAGGCAGTGGCTACACCTTC,CASSPRAGSGYTF
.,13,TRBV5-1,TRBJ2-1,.,TGCGCCAGCAGCCCCCTGGGGTTGGATGAGCAGTTCTTC,CASSPLGLDEQFF
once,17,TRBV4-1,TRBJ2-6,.,TGCGCCAGCAGGAAGCCGAGACAGAGCTCTGGGGCCAACGTCCTGACTTTC,CASRKPRQSSGANVLTF
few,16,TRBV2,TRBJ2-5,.,TGTGCCAGCAGGGAGGGAGGTGGCAGGAGCCAAGAGACCCAGTACTTC,CASREGGGRSQETQYF
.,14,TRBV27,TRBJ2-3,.,TGTGCCAACAGTTTGATGAAGGGTACAGGTACGCAGTATTTT,CANSLMKGTGTQYF
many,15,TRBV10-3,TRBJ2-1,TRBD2,TGTGCCATCAAAGGGCGGGAGGGAGCCTACAATGAGCAGTTCTTC,CAIKGREGAYNEQFF
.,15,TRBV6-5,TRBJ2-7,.,TGTGCCAGCAGTTACGTGGGCCCCGAGGAGTACGAGCAGTACTTC,CASSYVGPEEYEQYF